This T cell receptor (beta chain) was found in a study of blood T cells in healthy people across ages. With 5 bases clipped from V and 6 bases from J, the junction kept 12 bases outside the gene matches. The germline V gene has CDR1 MGHRA and CDR2 YSYEKL. This CDR3 spans 15 amino acids. Note on this clonotype: The target antigen is unknown.

With a J-beta primer mix and a sample-barcoded 5' primer, a second PCR ran 7 to 11 cycles. Each CDR3 protein is one row after TCRdb ran MiXCR on the 5' RACE reads. The sample consists of roughly 800,000 distinct CDR3 sequences, more than 45% of them appearing once. General study results and limits: Measured against age, TCR beta diversity per million T cells decreased in a roughly linear manner.

The source material was blood. The sequence came from a man aged 25-45 years in good health. V and J are TRBV4-1 and TRBJ1-1; TRBD1 aligns across 7 bases. The CDR3 region is CASSGRRTGNAEAFF. The CDR3 DNA reads as TGCGCCAGCAGCGGCCGAAGGACAGGAAACGCTGAAGCTTTCTTT.